These 3 T cell receptor beta chains came from one sample sequenced in a study of blood T cell repertoires in COVID-19. The repertoire was sequenced with immunoSEQ multiplex PCR; TCRdb's copy has only in-frame clones and lacks some. The sample lists approximately 220,000 clones, approximately 82% occurring once. Source material: peripheral blood. Receptors originate from a woman aged 45-65 years with acute or convalescent COVID-19.

This clone was seen a few times. The chain is built from TRBV21-1 and TRBJ1-5; the D call of TRBD1 is as the table states it, not checked on the DNA. TRBV21-1 is described as a pseudogene. This CDR3 spans 16 amino acids. CDR3 amino acids: CASSKGDRACNQPQHF. CDR3 bases: TGTGCCAGCAGCAAAGGGGACAGGGCCTGCAATCAGCCCCAGCATTTT.

The chain uses TRBV5-1 and TRBJ1-1; a possible D gene is TRBD1 (5 bases). CDR1 and CDR2 (germline): SGHRS, YFSETQ. The ends were cut back, 3 bases at V and 0 bases at J, with 15 bases in the middle. CDR3 size: 16 residues. The CDR3 sequence is CASSWGSQDLNTEAFF. The CDR3 DNA is TGCGCCAGCAGCTGGGGCTCACAGGACCTGAACACTGAAGCTTTCTTT.

This sequence joins TRBV9 and TRBJ2-3; 7 bases fit TRBD2. Germline CDR1 SGDLS, CDR2 YYNGEE. The trim removed 1 base at V and 2 bases at J, leaving 4 bases unmatched. The CDR3 is 15 amino acids. CDR3 sequence (DNA): TGTGCCAGCAGCGTACTAGCGGCCAACACAGATACGCAGTATTTT. Protein: CASSVLAANTDTQYF.